The 5 T cell receptor beta chains in this list originate from one sample, sequenced in a study of blood T cell repertoires in COVID-19. The data were produced by immunoSEQ multiplex PCR, yet TCRdb's version contains in-frame clones alone and is incomplete. The sample records approximately 290,000 clones, 89% being singletons. Sequencing used peripheral blood. These receptors were taken from an older woman with acute or convalescent COVID-19.

V is TRBV9 and J is TRBJ2-1; D ambiguous. Between the trimmed V and J ends, which lost 2 bases and 8 bases, there was a span of 14 bases. The CDR3 sequence is 14 residues long. Germline CDR1 reads SGDLS; CDR2 reads YYNGEE. The CDR3 DNA follows: TGTGCCAGCAGCGTGAAAGCGCAAACCCATGAGCAGTTCTTC. It encodes CASSVKAQTHEQFF.

J is TRBJ2-5 and V is TRBV5-1; tentatively, D is TRBD2 (5 bases). Germline assignment: CDR1 SGHRS and CDR2 YFSETQ. This CDR3 is 14 amino acids long. V was clipped by 5 bases and J by 1 base, with 12 bases between them. The CDR3 reads CASRSDSVQETQYF. DNA for the CDR3: TGCGCCAGCAGGTCGGACTCTGTCCAAGAGACCCAGTACTTC.

The chain links TRBV2 to TRBJ2-1, with D possibly matching TRBD2 (5 bases). The CDR3 consists of 13 residues. The germline gives CDR1 SNHLY, CDR2 FYNNEI. V was clipped by 9 bases and J by 5 bases, with 14 bases between them. CDR3 nucleotides: TGTGCCAGTAAGAGGATTAGCGACAATGAGCAGTTCTTC. Amino acid sequence: CASKRISDNEQFF.

The chain joins TRBV30 to TRBJ2-7; 13 nucleotides align to TRBD2. V dropped 6 bases and J dropped 9; count of bases not matched to a gene: 8. The CDR3 contains 13 residues. Germline CDR1 reads GTSNPN; CDR2 reads SVGIG (reference sequence). The DNA of the CDR3 is TGTGCCTGTGCGACTAGCGGGAGGACGGGGCAGTACTTC. It translates to CACATSGRTGQYF.

The chain uses TRBV19 and TRBJ1-4; 10 bases align to TRBD1. The CDR3 runs to 15 residues. J gave up 4 bases and V 5 bases, and 4 bases lay outside the gene matches. The germline V gene encodes CDR1 LNHDA and CDR2 SQIVND (reference sequence). The DNA of the CDR3 is TGTGCCAGTAGTTCCAGGACAGGGGGTAATGAAAAACTGTTTTTT. As protein: CASSSRTGGNEKLFF.